The present TCR beta chain was sequenced within a study of OX40 agonist ivuxolimab in advanced cancers. Looking at the study overall: Patients were roughly 81% male with ages roughly 23 to 90, mean around 58.

Sequencing used immunoSEQ multiplex PCR; TCRdb keeps in-frame clones, though not all of them. This sample has 90,000 to 120,000 clones, with around 93% found just once. The CDR3 runs 18 residues. Germline CDR1 is SGHVT and CDR2 is SQSDAQ. The V and J ends lost 2 bases and 3 bases respectively, with 23 bases between them. This clonotype originated in an adult with an advanced solid tumor such as melanoma, head and neck, liver or kidney cancer. The chain combines TRBV7-4 with TRBJ2-7; a weak D match, TRBD2 (6 bases). Material: CD4+ or CD8+ T cells sorted from blood, obtained in a trial of the OX40 agonist ivuxolimab. In DNA, the CDR3 is TGTGCCAGCAGCTTAACAAAATGCGGGGTACACGGAAGCTACGAGCAGTACTTC. This codes for CASSLTKCGVHGSYEQYF.